The table lists the clone carrying this TCR beta chain with many counts. Its antigen is not identified. V trimming: 4 bases; J trimming: 2 bases; junction bases outside the gene matches: 10. The CDR3 extends over 17 amino acids. The V gene's germline CDR1 is SGHRS and CDR2 YFSETQ. This sample is part of a study of tumor-infiltrating lymphocytes in primary liver carcinoma. Turning to the study itself: These were node-negative, non-metastatic T1-T3 tumors of roughly 4 to 11 cm. Roughly 3.5 to 8 million productive TCRbeta reads came from each sample, comparable across tissue types.

The study co-extracted DNA and RNA from 20-30 mg of unsorted bulk tissue. Reverse transcription of about 0.5 ug total RNA with a constant-region primer produced TCR beta cDNA. TCR beta libraries came from three nested multiplex PCR rounds using slightly modified ARM-PCR. Running 9 to 11 cycles apiece, the first two PCR rounds relied on TRBV1-TRBV30 forward primers together with a C-beta reverse primer. Each CDR3 protein is one row after TCRdb ran MiXCR on the multiplex PCR reads. Here the sample spans 65,000 to 80,000 distinct CDR3 sequences, 55% to 75% being singletons. Study results and caveats: Lower overlap was observed for tumor-adjacent and tumor-blood pairs relative to tumor region pairs.

This TCR came from a man aged 40-55 years with primary liver carcinoma and hepatitis B virus infection. V gene TRBV5-1 combines with J gene TRBJ2-3; 10 bases are shared with TRBD2. Sequencing input: liver tumor tissue from sampling region 4. The subset: tumor region T4, right-lateral pole. The CDR3 here is CASSDIPGTSATDTQYF. CDR3 DNA sequence: TGCGCCAGCAGCGATATCCCCGGGACTAGCGCCACAGATACGCAGTATTTT. Complete variable domain (other parts from reference TRBV5-1 and TRBJ2-3): KAGVTQTPRYLIKTRGQQVTLSCSPISGHRSVSWYQQTPGQGLQFLFEYFSETQRNKGNFPGRFSGRQFSNSRSEMNVSTLELGDSALYLCASSDIPGTSATDTQYFGPGTRLTVL.